The 23 T cell receptor beta chains below all came from one sample that was sequenced in a study of T cell changes during pregnancy in multiple sclerosis (dated by TCRdb to the late 2010s). The library came from the immunoSEQ multiplex PCR assay. Entries here come from immuneACCESS through TCRdb and include only in-frame sequences with V and J called. Some clones fail to appear in such tables; in the studies checked, an unresolved V gene covers under half of the shortfall, and the cause of the remainder is unknown. The sample has fewer than 90,000 clones on record, around 94% of them singletons. The ten largest account for more than 1.5% of the sample. Sequenced here: peripheral blood, sampled after pregnancy. These receptors were taken from a female donor in good health, enrolled as a control in a pregnancy study.

The genes are TRBV2 and TRBJ1-4; TRBD1 might be the D (5 bases). CDR3 length equals 17 residues. Germline V gene sequence: CDR1 SNHLY, CDR2 FYNNEI. Trimming pared 6 bases from V and 2 bases from J, leaving 19 bases between. The CDR3 DNA reads TGTGCCAGCAGGGCCGTCAGGGTGGCCTTCACTAATGAAAAACTGTTTTTT. Encoded protein: CASRAVRVAFTNEKLFF.

This clone has only one observation. This chain uses TRBV28 with TRBJ2-1, with 10 bases identical to TRBD2. With V trimmed by 4 bases and J by 7 bases, 10 bases remained unmatched. The CDR3 totals 16 residues. The germline CDR1 and CDR2 sequences are MDHEN and SYDVKM. The CDR3 loop reads CASSSLAGSGVNEQFF. The CDR3 region has the DNA TGTGCCAGCAGTTCACTAGCGGGAAGTGGGGTGAATGAGCAGTTCTTC.

The V call is TRBV20-1, the J call TRBJ2-1; D ambiguous. Deletions cut 6 bases from V and 12 bases from J, with 15 bases between. Germline V gene lookup returns CDR1 DFQATT and CDR2 SNEGSKA (reference sequence). The CDR3 loop spans 11 amino acids. The CDR3 spells CSARPPLGQFF. CDR3 in DNA: TGCAGTGCACGGCCCCCCCTAGGGCAGTTCTTC.

The chain is built from TRBV10-1 and TRBJ1-4, with a possible D match to TRBD1 (5 bases). In germline, CDR1 is WNHNN, CDR2 SYGVQD (reference sequence). The CDR3 totals 15 residues. V was cut by 0 bases and J by 5 bases, with 10 bases left in between. The CDR3, as DNA: TGCGCCAGCAGTGAGTCGGCAGGGTCAAATGAAAAACTGTTTTTT. Translating it yields CASSESAGSNEKLFF.

This chain uses TRBV11-3 with TRBJ1-5; D gene ambiguous. This CDR3 has 15 residues. V dropped 1 base and J dropped 1 base, with 8 bases sitting between them. Germline values: CDR1 SGHNT, CDR2 YENEEA. The chain's CDR3 is CASSLGHTSNQPQHF. The DNA for the CDR3 is TGTGCCAGCAGCTTAGGACACACCAGCAATCAGCCCCAGCATTTT.

This chain links TRBV20-1 with TRBJ2-1; 9 bases are a match to TRBD2. The CDR3 runs to 11 residues. The V gene end was trimmed by 4 bases and the J gene end by 12 bases; junction bases not matched to a gene: 4. Per the germline V gene, CDR1 is DFQATT and CDR2 is SNEGSKA (reference sequence). The CDR3 nucleotides read TGCAGTGCTACCTATAGCGGGAGGCAGTTCTTC. It translates to CSATYSGRQFF.

Note on this clone: Other DNA sequences in the same sample also yield this CDR3. The chain carries TRBV5-1 and TRBJ2-1; D might be TRBD2 (7 bases). The CDR3 consists of 16 residues. V gave up 0 bases and J gave up 1 base, with 11 bases separating them. Germline V CDR1 and CDR2: SGHRS, YFSETQ. The CDR3 spells CASSLVGGGSYNEQFF. The CDR3, as DNA: TGCGCCAGCAGCTTGGTAGGGGGGGGGTCCTACAATGAGCAGTTCTTC.

The chain joins TRBV6-1 to TRBJ1-2, with D unresolved. V lost 4 bases and J 4 bases, leaving 13 bases between the germline ends. Germline V gives CDR1 MNHNS, CDR2 SASEGT. This CDR3 is 14 amino acids long. The CDR3 region is CASSGSTLGYGYTF. In nucleotides, the CDR3 is TGTGCCAGCAGTGGGAGTACTCTCGGCTATGGCTACACCTTC.

The chain joins TRBV5-6 to TRBJ2-7, with TRBD1 matching 9 bases. The ends lost 3 bases at V and 4 bases at J; junction bases unmatched: 8. This CDR3 spans 15 amino acids. From germline, CDR1 is SGHDT and CDR2 YYEEEE. DNA for the CDR3: TGTGCCAGCAGCTGGAGGACAGGGGTTATTTACGAGCAGTACTTC. This translates into CASSWRTGVIYEQYF. The whole variable domain, remainder taken from reference TRBV5-6 and TRBJ2-7, is DAGVTQSPTHLIKTRGQQVTLRCSPKSGHDTVSWYQQALGQGPQFIFQYYEEEERQRGNFPDRFSGHQFPNYSSELNVNALLLGDSALYLCASSWRTGVIYEQYFGPGTRLTVT.

The chain couples TRBV21-1 to TRBJ2-7; the tabulated D call, TRBD1, remains unverified against the DNA. TRBV21-1 is marked as a pseudogene. The CDR3 runs to 14 residues. CDR3 bases: TGTGCCAGCAGCAAAGTAAGGGGAACCGTAGAGCAGTACTTC. Translating it yields CASSKVRGTVEQYF.

This rearrangement joins TRBV9 to TRBJ2-1; 7 bases fit TRBD1. The CDR3 consists of 15 residues. CDR1 is SGDLS and CDR2 is YYNGEE in the germline V gene. V lost 3 bases, J lost 6 bases, and 9 bases stayed unmatched. CDR3 region: CASSARQGHRNEQFF. The CDR3 nucleotides read TGTGCCAGCAGCGCCAGACAGGGCCATCGCAATGAGCAGTTCTTC.

This sequence joins TRBV30 and TRBJ2-7; 8 nucleotides line up with TRBD2. CDR3 size: 14 residues. The junction had 8 bases not matched to a gene; V was cut back by 2 bases and J by 5 bases. Germline V lookup: CDR1 GTSNPN, CDR2 SVGIG (reference sequence). The chain's CDR3 is CAWSRGGSIHEQYF. The CDR3 coding sequence is TGTGCCTGGAGTCGGGGGGGTAGTATCCACGAGCAGTACTTC.

The chain carries TRBV6-5 and TRBJ1-2; TRBD1 agrees at 7 bases. After removal of 4 bases from V and 8 bases from J, the junction contained 7 bases not matched to a gene. Germline V gives CDR1 MNHEY, CDR2 SVGAGI. There are 13 residues in the CDR3. CDR3 coding DNA: TGTGCCAGCAGTTCAACAGGGGAACGAGGCTACACCTTC. This gives the protein CASSSTGERGYTF.

This chain links TRBV2 with TRBJ2-2; D uncertain. V lost 4 bases to trimming and J lost 1 base, with 7 bases between them. Germline V gene data show CDR1 as SNHLY and CDR2 as FYNNEI. The CDR3 is 14 amino acids. CDR3 in DNA: TGTGCCAGCAGTGTTACGGTGAACACCGGGGAGCTGTTTTTT. It encodes CASSVTVNTGELFF. The variable domain in full, with the rest retrieved from reference TRBV2 and TRBJ2-2, is EPEVTQTPSHQVTQMGQEVILRCVPISNHLYFYWYRQILGQKVEFLVSFYNNEISEKSEIFDDQFSVERPDGSNFTLKIRSTKLEDSAMYFCASSVTVNTGELFFGEGSRLTVL.

This chain uses TRBV2 with TRBJ1-1; no clear D. The CDR3 extends over 12 amino acids. CDR1 and CDR2 from the germline V gene are SNHLY and FYNNEI. V was cut by 3 bases and J by 2 bases, with 4 bases left in between. The CDR3 loop is CASSDRNTEAFF. The DNA for the CDR3 is TGTGCCAGCAGTGACAGAAACACTGAAGCTTTCTTT.

This chain uses TRBV28 with TRBJ2-3; D is perhaps TRBD1 (6 bases). Trimming stripped 5 bases from V and 1 base from J, with 13 bases between. The germline gives CDR1 MDHEN, CDR2 SYDVKM. The CDR3 is 15 residues long. DNA for the CDR3: TGTGCCAGCAGTCCAGGATGGACAGGCACAGATACGCAGTATTTT. Amino acids: CASSPGWTGTDTQYF.

This chain uses TRBV9 with TRBJ2-1; the match to TRBD2 covers 9 bases. J gave up 1 base and V 3 bases, and 5 bases lay outside the gene matches. This CDR3 comprises 16 residues. Germline V CDR1 and CDR2: SGDLS, YYNGEE. CDR3 residues: CASSALAGRSYNEQFF. As DNA, the CDR3 is TGTGCCAGCAGCGCGCTAGCGGGAAGGTCCTACAATGAGCAGTTCTTC.

J is TRBJ1-1 and V is TRBV9; tentatively, D is TRBD1 (5 bases). CDR1 and CDR2 from the germline V gene are SGDLS and YYNGEE. This CDR3 comprises 13 residues. Trimming pared 3 bases from V and 5 bases from J, leaving 11 bases between. For the CDR3, the DNA is TGTGCCAGCAGCGCTCAGGGTTTTACTGAAGCTTTCTTT. Translation: CASSAQGFTEAFF.

The chain recombines TRBV7-2 with TRBJ2-7, with 7 bases that match TRBD2. V dropped 5 bases and J dropped 0; count of bases not matched to a gene: 1. CDR1 is SGHTA, CDR2 FQGNSA, per germline. This CDR3 has 13 residues. CDR3 sequence (DNA): TGTGCCAGCAGCAGGGACTACTCCTACGAGCAGTACTTC. This encodes CASSRDYSYEQYF.

V is TRBV7-9 and J is TRBJ2-1; tentatively, D is TRBD1 (6 bases). This CDR3 has 12 residues. Germline loops: CDR1 SEHNR, CDR2 FQNEAQ (reference sequence). The ends were cut back, 3 bases at V and 8 bases at J, with 8 bases in the middle. CDR3 DNA: TGTGCCAGCAGCTTTGGGACATATGAGCAGTTCTTC. Residues: CASSFGTYEQFF.

The rearrangement uses TRBV6-5 and TRBJ2-7, with D perhaps matching TRBD2 (5 bases). The germline V and J ends were trimmed by 4 bases and 0 bases, with 10 bases remaining between them. The CDR3 loop spans 14 amino acids. The germline V gene has CDR1 MNHEY and CDR2 SVGAGI. The CDR3 DNA reads TGTGCCAGCAGTTCTCCCGGGGTCTCCTACGAGCAGTACTTC. This gives the protein CASSSPGVSYEQYF.

This chain links TRBV27 with TRBJ2-5; 9 bases agree with TRBD1. Trimming cost V 5 bases and J 2 bases; bases outside gene matches: 3. The length of the CDR3 is 14 residues. Germline loops: CDR1 MNHEY, CDR2 SMNVEV (reference sequence). CDR3 nucleotide sequence: TGTGCCAGCAGTCTACAGGGGGCACAAGAGACCCAGTACTTC. As protein: CASSLQGAQETQYF.

This clone was observed a single time. The rearrangement uses TRBV29-1 and TRBJ1-2; a weak D match, TRBD1 (6 bases). CDR3 length equals 13 residues. Trimming left V 3 bases short and J 5 bases short, with 13 bases between. Germline-derived CDR1 and CDR2 are SQVTM and ANQGSEA. CDR3 nucleotides: TGCAGCGTTGAGGGGGGGGCAGGGTATGGCTACACCTTC. The encoded protein is CSVEGGAGYGYTF.